This T cell receptor beta chain was observed in a study of cytomegalovirus exposure and HLA in healthy donors (dated 2017 in TCRdb). Regarding the research as a whole: According to a later analysis, the roughly 130 validation repertoires were produced on the same platform as the 600 to 850 repertoires of the first cohort. To predict cytomegalovirus infection status, the study combined high-throughput TCR immunosequencing, statistical association of individual TCRs with disease status, and machine learning. The study aimed to test whether signatures of past pathogen exposure could be identified by cataloging public T cell receptors. A separate validation cohort of 100 to 150 different subjects was used in addition to the roughly 640-subject first cohort.

The donors belonged to the validation cohort of around 130 subjects, which was separate from the approximately 660-subject first cohort. About this clone itself: This receptor's antigen is unknown. Base quality data are lacking; no much larger clone is found one base away.

Counted from cysteine to phenylalanine, this CDR3 has 13 amino acids. Only the CDR3 DNA is retained, 39 bases long and in frame from the first base. The germline V gene gives CDR1 as SGHAT and CDR2 as FQNNGV. V drops 5 bases and J drops 6 bases, leaving 12 bases in between. The paper's findings and limits, for the study overall: The validation cohort had no HLA typing available for a later analysis, so co-occurrence within that cohort was assessed over all 120 or so repertoires. Most TCR sequences were observed very rarely across donors, whereas some public TCRs were present in many individuals. In the study, roughly 160 TCR beta chains were listed as associated with cytomegalovirus. A few of the identified cytomegalovirus-associated TCR beta chains were confirmed in vitro to be specific for cytomegalovirus antigens. Of the cluster scores, around 95% were above 0 in a later analysis, which found that TCRs clustered in the first cohort also tended to co-occur in the 130 or so validation repertoires. Cytomegalovirus status was reported to be diagnosed by the classifier with high specificity and sensitivity in both the original and validation cohorts. According to the authors, the approach could potentially be generalized to other disease states and immunological phenotypes.

Library method: the immunoSEQ multiplex PCR assay. In the original analysis: A statistical classification framework was built for diagnosing cytomegalovirus status from the catalog of TCR beta chain sequences. TCRdb took over this immuneACCESS table, retaining in-frame rearrangements with V and J assigned. Such tables are incomplete; in checked studies, under half of the missing clones stem from an unresolved V gene, and the remainder is unexplained. The D gene and trimming were derived from the DNA, and the V and J assignments and clone size from that table. The sample table holds 250,000 to 300,000 clones, of which 85% to 90% were seen once. Less than 0.4% of the sample is taken by the ten largest.

The receptor's source is a woman under 30 in good health and CMV-seronegative. The rearranged chain carries TRBV11-2 and TRBJ2-3; there is no confident call for the D gene. The sample taken for sequencing was PBMCs. The CDR3 protein: CASSPRSWDTQYF. The DNA sequence reads TGTGCCAGCAGCCCCCGGTCATGGGATACGCAGTATTTT.